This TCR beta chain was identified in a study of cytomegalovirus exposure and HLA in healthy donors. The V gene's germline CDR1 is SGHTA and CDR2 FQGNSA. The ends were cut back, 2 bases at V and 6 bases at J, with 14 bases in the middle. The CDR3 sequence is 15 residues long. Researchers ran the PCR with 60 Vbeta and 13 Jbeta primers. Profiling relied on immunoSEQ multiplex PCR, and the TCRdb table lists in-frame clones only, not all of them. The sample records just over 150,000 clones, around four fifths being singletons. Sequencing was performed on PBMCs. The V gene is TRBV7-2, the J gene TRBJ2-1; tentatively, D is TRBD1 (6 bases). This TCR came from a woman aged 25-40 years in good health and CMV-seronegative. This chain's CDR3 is CASSLSTGRFNEQFF. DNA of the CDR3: TGTGCCAGCAGCTTATCAACAGGGAGATTCAATGAGCAGTTCTTC.